Listed below are T cell receptor beta chains from one sample, sequenced in a study of beta chain features in type 1 diabetes. Repertoires were generated with immunoSEQ multiplex PCR, while TCRdb's copy carries only in-frame clones and drops some. The data show around 650,000 clones, under 15% seen once. Sequencing was performed on naive CD4+ T cells from blood. The receptors shown here come from a man aged 25-45 years with type 1 diabetes. Each CDR3 is given with its conserved first and last residue. D genes are given only for firm matches. Clone size is given for some rows only: seen once, a few or many times, or a class if the clone is expanded.

. TRBJ2-3 TRBV5-4 . CASSLLIPRGADTQYF TGTGCCAGCAGCTTGCTGATCCCTAGAGGAGCAGATACGCAGTATTTT
TRBD1 TRBJ2-2 TRBV11-3 few CASSPRWTGVTGELFF TGTGCCAGCAGCCCTCGGTGGACAGGGGTGACCGGGGAGCTGTTTTTT
TRBD2 TRBJ2-1 TRBV2 few CASSENKQSGGNNEQFF TGTGCCAGCAGTGAAAACAAACAGAGCGGGGGGAACAATGAGCAGTTCTTC
. TRBJ2-3 TRBV5-1 few CASSLPTEPGTDTQYF TGCGCCAGCAGCTTGCCGACAGAACCAGGCACAGATACGCAGTATTTT
. TRBJ2-7 TRBV30 . CAFTPAGAPYEQYF TGTGCCTTCACTCCGGCGGGGGCCCCCTACGAGCAGTACTTC
TRBD1 TRBJ2-7 TRBV5-4 few CASSLVPLGQGAHEQYF TGTGCCAGCAGCTTGGTACCCCTGGGACAGGGGGCCCACGAGCAGTACTTC
. TRBJ2-1 TRBV5-1 few CASSFWGGQGNEQFF TGCGCCAGCAGCTTCTGGGGCGGCCAGGGGAATGAGCAGTTCTTC
. TRBJ1-4 TRBV6-5 . CASSYSTATNEKLFF TGTGCCAGCAGTTACTCGACAGCAACTAATGAAAAACTGTTTTTT
. TRBJ2-2 TRBV14 . CASSPLGPHTGELFF TGTGCCAGCAGCCCGTTGGGGCCTCACACCGGGGAGCTGTTTTTT
TRBD2 TRBJ2-2 TRBV7-2 . CASSLGGTSGARITGELFF TGTGCCAGCAGCTTAGGGGGGACTAGCGGGGCCCGGATCACCGGGGAGCTGTTTTTT
TRBD1 TRBJ2-7 TRBV7-2 few CASSFGTGAWEQYF TGTGCCAGCAGCTTTGGGACAGGGGCTTGGGAGCAGTACTTC
TRBD1 TRBJ2-5 TRBV11-2 few CASSSTQGAGTQYF TGTGCCAGCAGCTCCACACAGGGGGCAGGGACCCAGTACTTC
. TRBJ2-3 TRBV7-2 few CASSTNRIRTLGTDTQYF TGTGCCAGCAGCACCAACCGCATACGTACCCTGGGCACAGATACGCAGTATTTT
TRBD1 TRBJ2-6 TRBV9 few CASSVDRAGANVLTF TGTGCCAGCAGCGTCGACAGGGCAGGGGCCAACGTCCTGACTTTC
. TRBJ1-2 TRBV5-4 few CASSLGTIGGYTF TGTGCCAGCAGCTTGGGGACCATCGGGGGCTACACCTTC
. TRBJ1-4 TRBV5-1 . CASSLVRLGGTNEKLFF TGCGCCAGCAGCTTGGTTAGGTTAGGAGGAACTAATGAAAAACTGTTTTTT
TRBD2 TRBJ2-2 TRBV2 . CASNPGTSYTGELFF TGTGCCAGCAATCCCGGGACTAGTTACACCGGGGAGCTGTTTTTT
. TRBJ2-2 TRBV7-2 . CASSLIQRTGELFF TGTGCCAGCAGCCTGATACAGCGGACCGGGGAGCTGTTTTTT
. TRBJ2-7 TRBV7-9 . CAVDQEGYEQYF TGTGCCGTCGACCAGGAGGGCTACGAGCAGTACTTC
. TRBJ1-1 TRBV5-8 few CASSLLSGPPKTFF TGTGCCAGCAGCTTGTTGTCGGGGCCCCCGAAAACTTTCTTT
. TRBJ2-2 TRBV7-2 few CASSLDRAPTGELFF TGTGCCAGCAGCTTAGACAGGGCACCAACCGGGGAGCTGTTTTTT
TRBD1 TRBJ2-7 TRBV4-2 . CASSRQDRDRAHEQYF TGTGCCAGCAGCCGGCAGGACCGGGACAGGGCCCACGAGCAGTACTTC
. TRBJ1-6 TRBV27 few CATREGATPLHF TGTGCCACCAGGGAGGGAGCTACACCCCTCCACTTT
. TRBJ1-2 TRBV27 . CASRQTGKVGGYTF TGTGCCAGCAGACAGACGGGAAAAGTGGGTGGCTACACCTTC
. TRBJ2-7 TRBV4-1 . CASSQDSTRDTSAYEQYF TGCGCCAGCAGCCAAGATTCAACACGGGACACCTCCGCCTACGAGCAGTACTTC
TRBD1 TRBJ1-5 TRBV7-2 few CASSTGQPSNQPQHF TGTGCCAGCAGCACGGGACAGCCTAGCAATCAGCCCCAGCATTTT
TRBD1 TRBJ2-6 TRBV6-1 . CASSEQTGAGSGANVLTF TGTGCCAGCAGTGAACAGACAGGGGCAGGATCTGGGGCCAACGTCCTGACTTTC
. TRBJ1-4 TRBV10-3 few CAISETQRATNEKLFF TGTGCCATCAGTGAGACCCAACGGGCAACTAATGAAAAACTGTTTTTT
. TRBJ1-2 TRBV7-2 few CASSFRDKYRGGYTF TGTGCCAGCAGCTTCCGGGACAAATACCGGGGCGGCTACACCTTC
. TRBJ2-2 TRBV7-2 few CASSHGPPGTGELFF TGTGCCAGCAGCCACGGGCCCCCGGGGACCGGGGAGCTGTTTTTT
. TRBJ2-3 TRBV18 . CASSPAGREPWDTQYF TGTGCCAGCTCACCGGCGGGTCGCGAACCTTGGGATACGCAGTATTTT
. TRBJ1-5 TRBV6-6 few CASSPPRGSNQPQHF TGTGCCAGCAGCCCCCCCCGGGGGAGCAATCAGCCCCAGCATTTT
. TRBJ2-1 TRBV6-5 . CASSDSEQFF TGTGCCAGCAGTGATTCGGAGCAGTTCTTC
TRBD1 TRBJ1-2 TRBV7-9 . CASSLGQGSDYGYTF TGTGCCAGCAGCTTAGGACAGGGGTCGGACTATGGCTACACCTTC
. TRBJ1-1 TRBV7-2 . CASSTRDGNTEAFF TGTGCCAGCAGTACGAGGGACGGGAACACTGAAGCTTTCTTT
. TRBJ2-7 TRBV7-8 . CASSLARGWGEQYF TGTGCCAGCAGCTTAGCAAGGGGCTGGGGAGAGCAGTACTTC
TRBD1 TRBJ1-3 TRBV13 many CASSNGQASGNTIYF TGTGCCAGCAGCAACGGACAGGCCTCTGGAAACACCATATATTTT
. TRBJ2-3 TRBV7-2 few CASGAGHLTDTQYF TGTGCCAGCGGCGCGGGACACCTCACAGATACGCAGTATTTT
. TRBJ1-5 TRBV5-1 few CASSLVAGADQPQHF TGCGCCAGCAGCTTGGTGGCAGGGGCTGATCAGCCCCAGCATTTT
TRBD1 TRBJ1-2 TRBV30 . CAWSVSGTGANYGYTF TGTGCCTGGAGTGTTTCTGGGACAGGAGCGAACTATGGCTACACCTTC
. TRBJ2-5 TRBV19 . CASSIAAWGQETQYF TGTGCCAGTAGTATAGCGGCCTGGGGACAAGAGACCCAGTACTTC
. TRBJ2-7 TRBV6-1 few CASSSAGTYSYEQYF TGTGCCAGCAGCTCGGCCGGGACATACTCCTACGAGCAGTACTTC
. TRBJ2-3 TRBV27 few CASRTHLTDTQYF TGTGCCAGCAGGACTCACCTCACAGATACGCAGTATTTT